This T cell receptor (beta chain) was recorded in a study of blood T cell repertoires in COVID-19. Study details: Spain, Italy and the United States supplied samples that represented acute and convalescent COVID-19.

Methods used by the authors: Estimates of nucleated cell counts were drawn from the amplification of reference gene primers. Sequencing was performed with immunoSEQ multiplex PCR; in TCRdb, only in-frame clones are kept and a portion is missing. V, J and clone size are those of that table, while D and trimming were read from the DNA. The sample comprises about 260,000 clones, about 81% of which are singletons, and about 4% rests with the top ten. This sequence was found in a man aged 25 to 45 with acute COVID-19. Specimen: PBMCs or T cells enriched from blood (not recorded which).

The CDR3 reads CASNWRGNQPQHF. CDR3 in DNA: TGTGCCAGCAACTGGAGAGGGAATCAGCCCCAGCATTTT. The chain is built from TRBV19 and TRBJ1-5; D is unclear. V was pared by 9 bases and J by 4 bases, with 13 bases between. CDR1 LNHDA and CDR2 SQIVND come from the germline V gene (reference sequence). This CDR3 has 13 residues. Full variable domain (remainder filled in from reference TRBV19 and TRBJ1-5): DGGITQSPKYLFRKEGQNVTLSCEQNLNHDAMYWYRQDPGQGLRLIYYSQIVNDFQKGDIAEGYSVSREKKESFPLTVTSAQKNPTAFYLCASNWRGNQPQHFGDGTRLSIL.